What follows are 10 T cell receptor beta chains derived from one specimen sequenced in a study of T-cell reconstitution after alpha-beta-depleted transplantation in children. A library of TCRbeta sequences, prepared with unique molecular identifiers, was generated. TCRdb passed the PCR reads through MiXCR, listing each CDR3 protein once. This table holds 440,000 or so distinct CDR3 sequences, over 40% found once. Sequencing used PBMCs, obtained before TCRalphabeta/CD19-depleted stem cell transplant. Receptors originate from a girl under 10 years old with aplastic anemia, due to receive a stem cell transplant.

The table lists this clonotype with a few counts. The CDR3 loop reads CASSLTPEGVYEQYF. In DNA, the CDR3 is TGTGCCAGCAGTTTAACGCCTGAGGGAGTCTACGAGCAGTACTTC. The chain employs TRBV28 and TRBJ2-7, with a weak D call TRBD2 (5 bases). In germline, CDR1 is MDHEN, CDR2 SYDVKM. The CDR3 extends over 15 amino acids. V was clipped by 2 bases and J by 3 bases, with 14 bases between them.

The chain links TRBV27 to TRBJ2-7; D call uncertain. Trimming removed 4 bases from V and 1 base from J, with 8 bases in between. This CDR3 is 13 amino acids long. Germline values: CDR1 MNHEY, CDR2 SMNVEV (reference sequence). CDR3 sequence: CASSSSPSYEQYF. In DNA form, the CDR3 reads TGTGCCAGCAGTTCATCCCCGTCCTACGAGCAGTACTTC.

The rearrangement links TRBV12-3 or TRBV12-4 to TRBJ2-7, with TRBD2 as a possible D gene (5 bases). The CDR3 covers 13 residues. Trimming removed 7 bases from V and 5 bases from J, with 15 bases in between. The CDR3 reads CASTLRGMHEQYF. The CDR3 DNA follows: TGTGCCAGCACCCTAAGAGGGATGCACGAGCAGTACTTC.

V usage is TRBV7-6 and J usage is TRBJ2-6; no clear D. Germline CDR1 is SGHVS and CDR2 is FNYEAQ. The CDR3 runs to 17 residues. Deletions cut 5 bases from V and 0 bases from J, with 14 bases between. The CDR3 sequence: CASSPVRFNSGANVLTF. CDR3 in DNA: TGTGCCAGCAGCCCGGTTAGGTTCAACTCTGGGGCCAACGTCCTGACTTTC.

The chain uses TRBV13 and TRBJ2-1, with 10 bases lining up with TRBD2. J lost 16 bases, V lost 5 bases, and 11 bases had no gene match. The germline V gene encodes CDR1 PRHDT and CDR2 FYEKMQ (reference sequence). This CDR3 has 13 amino acids. The CDR3: CASSPRTSGAHFF. Written as DNA, the CDR3 is TGTGCCAGCAGCCCTCGGACTAGCGGAGCGCATTTCTTC.

The chain has TRBV20-1 and TRBJ1-2; 8 bases line up with TRBD1. The CDR3 extends over 15 amino acids. V shed 5 bases and J 7 bases; nucleotides not matched to a gene: 15. Germline lookup yields CDR1 DFQATT and CDR2 SNEGSKA (reference sequence). CDR3 in amino acids: CSAPQAGQGGLGYTF. Here the CDR3 DNA reads TGCAGTGCTCCCCAGGCCGGACAGGGAGGTCTTGGCTACACCTTC.

The CDR3 loop is CASSLYRPAGVGGRAKNIQYF. The CDR3 DNA sequence: TGTGCCAGCAGCCTGTACAGGCCAGCGGGTGTCGGGGGGAGGGCCAAAAACATTCAGTACTTC. V is TRBV5-6 and J is TRBJ2-4; TRBD2 matches 7 bases. Unmatched junction bases numbered 23, after V lost 4 bases and J lost 1 base. The CDR3 runs to 21 residues. Germline lookup yields CDR1 SGHDT and CDR2 YYEEEE.

V usage is TRBV18 and J usage is TRBJ1-1, with D unclear. Germline V lookup: CDR1 KGHSH, CDR2 LQKENI. The CDR3 consists of 17 residues. The germline V and J ends were trimmed by 5 bases and 4 bases, with 23 bases remaining between them. The CDR3 protein is CASSSDGSGSTSTEAFF. The CDR3 DNA reads TGTGCCAGCTCATCGGACGGTAGCGGTTCTACGAGCACTGAAGCTTTCTTT.

This chain joins TRBV7-2 and TRBJ2-1, with D uncertain. From germline, CDR1 is SGHTA and CDR2 FQGNSA. Trimming took off 0 bases at V and 11 bases at J, with 11 bases between the two ends. The CDR3 contains 13 residues. In DNA, the CDR3 is TGTGCCAGCAGCTTAGCATCGGCTACCAAGCAGTTCTTC. Protein: CASSLASATKQFF. Drawing the rest from reference TRBV7-2 and TRBJ2-1, the complete variable domain is GAGVSQSPSNKVTEKGKDVELRCDPISGHTALYWYRQSLGQGLEFLIYFQGNSAPDKSGLPSDRFSAERTGGSVSTLTIQRTQQEDSAVYLCASSLASATKQFFGPGTRLTVL.

This chain connects TRBV20-1 to TRBJ2-1; 9 nucleotides line up with TRBD2. Germline loops: CDR1 DFQATT, CDR2 SNEGSKA (reference sequence). The V and J ends lost 6 bases and 0 bases, in that order; junction bases with no gene match: 6. The CDR3 totals 15 residues. The CDR3 bases are TGCAGTGCCCTTACTAGCGGGCACTCCTACAATGAGCAGTTCTTC. Its protein product is CSALTSGHSYNEQFF.